This T cell receptor (beta chain) was found in a study of control samples from healthy donors and cancer patients. Trimming stripped 4 bases from V and 5 bases from J, with 9 bases between. The CDR3 loop spans 12 amino acids. Per germline, CDR1 SGHDT and CDR2 YYEEEE. Using immunoSEQ multiplex PCR, the repertoire was profiled, and TCRdb retains in-frame clones only, with some absent. The top ten hold around 1.6% of the sample, which has about 51,000 clones, roughly 89% seen once. Input material: PBMCs. The source of this sequence is a man aged 40-49 years with colorectal cancer. V gene TRBV5-6 combines with J gene TRBJ1-2; D uncertain. The CDR3: CASSPGIYGYTF. CDR3 nucleotides: TGTGCCAGCAGCCCCGGAATTTATGGCTACACCTTC.